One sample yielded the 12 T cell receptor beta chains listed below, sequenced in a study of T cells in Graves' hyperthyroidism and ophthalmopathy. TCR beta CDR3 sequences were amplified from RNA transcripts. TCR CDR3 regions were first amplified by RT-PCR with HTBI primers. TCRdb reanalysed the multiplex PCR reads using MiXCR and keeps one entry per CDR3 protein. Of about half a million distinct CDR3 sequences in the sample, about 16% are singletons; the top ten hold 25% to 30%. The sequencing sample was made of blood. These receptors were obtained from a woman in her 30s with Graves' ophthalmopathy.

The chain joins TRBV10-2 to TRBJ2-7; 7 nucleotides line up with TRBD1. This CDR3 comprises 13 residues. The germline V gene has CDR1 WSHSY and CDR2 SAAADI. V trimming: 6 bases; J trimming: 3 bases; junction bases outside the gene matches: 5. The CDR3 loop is CASRGTVSYEQYF. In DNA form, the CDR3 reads TGCGCCAGCAGAGGGACAGTTAGCTACGAGCAGTACTTC.

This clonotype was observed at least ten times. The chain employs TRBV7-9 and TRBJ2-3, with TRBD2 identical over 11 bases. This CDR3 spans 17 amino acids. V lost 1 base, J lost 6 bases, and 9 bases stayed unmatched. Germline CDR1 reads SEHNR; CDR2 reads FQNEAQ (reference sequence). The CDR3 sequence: CASSLGTLAGVGDTQYF. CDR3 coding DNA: TGTGCCAGCAGCTTAGGGACACTAGCGGGAGTTGGGGATACGCAGTATTTT.

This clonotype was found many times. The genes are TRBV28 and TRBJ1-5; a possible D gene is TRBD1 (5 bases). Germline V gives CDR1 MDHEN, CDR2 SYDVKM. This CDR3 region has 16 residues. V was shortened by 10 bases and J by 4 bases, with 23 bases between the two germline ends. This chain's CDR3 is CATRRRYSGENQPQHF. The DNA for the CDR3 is TGTGCCACCCGCCGGAGATACTCGGGGGAAAATCAGCCCCAGCATTTT.

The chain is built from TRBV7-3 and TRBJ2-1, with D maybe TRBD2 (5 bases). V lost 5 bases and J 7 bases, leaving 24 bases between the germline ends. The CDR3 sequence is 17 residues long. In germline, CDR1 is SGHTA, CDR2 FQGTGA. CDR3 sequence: CASSAAPRTSSGNEQFF. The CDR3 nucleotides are TGTGCCAGCAGCGCCGCCCCCAGGACTTCCTCGGGGAATGAGCAGTTCTTC.

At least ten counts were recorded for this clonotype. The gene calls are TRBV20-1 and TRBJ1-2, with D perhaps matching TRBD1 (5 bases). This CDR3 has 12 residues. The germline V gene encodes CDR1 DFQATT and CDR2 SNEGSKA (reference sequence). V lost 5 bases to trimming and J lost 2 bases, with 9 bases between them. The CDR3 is CSAAGRNYGYTF. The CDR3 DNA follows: TGCAGTGCTGCGGGACGGAACTATGGCTACACCTTC.

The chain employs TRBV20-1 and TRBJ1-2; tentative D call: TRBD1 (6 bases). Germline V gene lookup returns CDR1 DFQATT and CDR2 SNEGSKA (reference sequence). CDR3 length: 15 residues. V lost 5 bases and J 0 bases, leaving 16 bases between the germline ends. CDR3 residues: CSAGGVGGPNYGYTF. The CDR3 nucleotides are TGCAGTGCTGGGGGGGTGGGGGGCCCTAACTATGGCTACACCTTC.

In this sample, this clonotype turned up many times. The CDR3 sequence is CASSRQAIGEKLFF. The DNA for the CDR3 is TGTGCCAGCAGTCGACAGGCTATCGGGGAAAAACTGTTTTTT. V is TRBV28 and J is TRBJ1-4; D possibly corresponds to TRBD1 (6 bases). The CDR3 totals 14 residues. Germline CDR1 is MDHEN and CDR2 is SYDVKM. Trimming stripped 5 bases from V and 8 bases from J, with 15 bases between.

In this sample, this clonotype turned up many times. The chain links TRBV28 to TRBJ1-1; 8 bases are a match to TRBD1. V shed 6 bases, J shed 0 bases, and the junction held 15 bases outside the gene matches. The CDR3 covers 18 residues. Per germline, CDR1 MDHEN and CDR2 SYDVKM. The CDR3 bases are TGTGCCAGCAGCTACGGTTGGGGACAGGACTTCATGAACACTGAAGCTTTCTTT. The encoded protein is CASSYGWGQDFMNTEAFF. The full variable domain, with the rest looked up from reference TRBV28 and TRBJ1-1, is DVKVTQSSRYLVKRTGEKVFLECVQDMDHENMFWYRQDPGLGLRLIYFSYDVKMKEKGDIPEGYSVSREKKERFSLILESASTNQTSMYLCASSYGWGQDFMNTEAFFGQGTRLTVV.

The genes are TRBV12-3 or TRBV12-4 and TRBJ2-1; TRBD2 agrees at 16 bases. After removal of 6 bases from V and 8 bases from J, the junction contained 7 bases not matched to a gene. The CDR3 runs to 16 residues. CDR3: CASRAGLAGGVDEQFF. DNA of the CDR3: TGTGCCAGCAGGGCGGGACTAGCGGGAGGGGTGGATGAGCAGTTCTTC.

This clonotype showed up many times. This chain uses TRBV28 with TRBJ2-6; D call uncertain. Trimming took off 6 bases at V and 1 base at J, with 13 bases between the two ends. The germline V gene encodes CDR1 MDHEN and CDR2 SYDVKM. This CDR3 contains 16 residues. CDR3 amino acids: CASSTPLPSGANVLTF. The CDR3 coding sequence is TGTGCCAGCAGCACGCCCCTACCTTCTGGGGCCAACGTCCTGACTTTC.

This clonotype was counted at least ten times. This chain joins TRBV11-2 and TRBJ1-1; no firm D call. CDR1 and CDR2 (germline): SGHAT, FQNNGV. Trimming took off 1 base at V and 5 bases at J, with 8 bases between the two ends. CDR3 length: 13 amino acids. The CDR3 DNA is TGTGCCAGCAGCTTAGGGCGGGCGACTGAAGCTTTCTTT. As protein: CASSLGRATEAFF.

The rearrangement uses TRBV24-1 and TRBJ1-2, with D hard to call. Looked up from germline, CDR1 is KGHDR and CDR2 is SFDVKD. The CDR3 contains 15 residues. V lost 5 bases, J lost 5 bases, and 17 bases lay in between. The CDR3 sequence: CATSVEDSGGYGYTF. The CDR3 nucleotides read TGTGCCACCAGTGTAGAGGACTCAGGCGGGTATGGCTACACCTTC.